This TCR beta chain was obtained from a study of CD8 T cells in Susac syndrome. CD8+ and CD4+ T cells taken from blood had their TCR beta sequenced. FACS enriched CD8+ TEMRA cells, while bulk CD8+ and CD4+ were negatively isolated. RNA, at 0.5 to 1 ug, was reverse transcribed with random hexamers. The authors amplified TCR beta CDR3 across 54 Vbeta and 13 Jbeta using immunoSEQ multiplex PCR. MiXCR was run by TCRdb on the immunoSEQ multiplex PCR reads, yielding one entry per CDR3 protein. Of about 130,000 distinct CDR3 sequences in the sample, approximately 89% were seen once. Germline V lookup: CDR1 MNHEY, CDR2 SMNVEV (reference sequence). The CDR3 is 14 amino acids. V dropped 5 bases and J dropped 8 bases, with 18 bases sitting between them.

The source material was CD8+ T cells from PBMCs. This TCR was sampled from a human donor with multiple sclerosis. V and J are TRBV27 and TRBJ1-2; a weak D match, TRBD1 (5 bases). The CDR3 nucleotides are TGTGCCAGCAGTCCTGGGCTTGGGGGAGGAGGCTACACCTTC. Its translation: CASSPGLGGGGYTF.